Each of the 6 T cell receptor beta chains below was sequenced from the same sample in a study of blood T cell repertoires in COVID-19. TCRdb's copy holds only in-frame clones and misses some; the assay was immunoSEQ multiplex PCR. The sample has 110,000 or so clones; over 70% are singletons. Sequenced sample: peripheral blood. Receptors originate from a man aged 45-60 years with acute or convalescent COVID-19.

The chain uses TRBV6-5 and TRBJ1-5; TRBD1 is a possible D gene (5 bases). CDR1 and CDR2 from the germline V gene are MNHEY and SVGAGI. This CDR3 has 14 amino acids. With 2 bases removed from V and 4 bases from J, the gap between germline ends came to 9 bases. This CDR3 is CASSYGSGNQPQHF. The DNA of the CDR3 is TGTGCCAGCAGTTACGGGTCAGGGAATCAGCCCCAGCATTTT.

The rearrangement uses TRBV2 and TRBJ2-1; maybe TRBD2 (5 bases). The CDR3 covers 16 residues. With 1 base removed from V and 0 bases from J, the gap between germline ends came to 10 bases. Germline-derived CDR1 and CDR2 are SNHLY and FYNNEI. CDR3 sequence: CASSEVKRSSYNEQFF. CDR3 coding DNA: TGTGCCAGCAGTGAAGTAAAGCGGAGCTCCTACAATGAGCAGTTCTTC.

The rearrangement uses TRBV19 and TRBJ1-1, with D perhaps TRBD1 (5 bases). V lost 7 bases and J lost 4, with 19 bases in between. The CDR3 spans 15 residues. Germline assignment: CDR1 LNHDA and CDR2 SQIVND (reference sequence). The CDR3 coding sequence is TGTGCCAGTATCCCTGGGGGGATTGAGGCCACTGAAGCTTTCTTT. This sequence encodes CASIPGGIEATEAFF.

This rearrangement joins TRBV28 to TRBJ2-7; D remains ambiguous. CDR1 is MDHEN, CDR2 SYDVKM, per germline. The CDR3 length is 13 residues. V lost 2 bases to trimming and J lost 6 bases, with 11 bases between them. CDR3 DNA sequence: TGTGCCAGCAGTTTAGGTACTCCGGGCGAGCAGTACTTC. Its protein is CASSLGTPGEQYF.

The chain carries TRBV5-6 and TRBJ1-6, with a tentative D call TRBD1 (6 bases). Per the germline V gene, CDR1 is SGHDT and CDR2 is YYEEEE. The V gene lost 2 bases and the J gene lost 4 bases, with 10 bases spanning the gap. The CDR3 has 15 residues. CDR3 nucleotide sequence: TGTGCCAGCAGCTTACCGGGACATTATAATTCACCCCTCCACTTT. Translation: CASSLPGHYNSPLHF. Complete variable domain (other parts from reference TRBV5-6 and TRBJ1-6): DAGVTQSPTHLIKTRGQQVTLRCSPKSGHDTVSWYQQALGQGPQFIFQYYEEEERQRGNFPDRFSGHQFPNYSSELNVNALLLGDSALYLCASSLPGHYNSPLHFGNGTRLTVT.

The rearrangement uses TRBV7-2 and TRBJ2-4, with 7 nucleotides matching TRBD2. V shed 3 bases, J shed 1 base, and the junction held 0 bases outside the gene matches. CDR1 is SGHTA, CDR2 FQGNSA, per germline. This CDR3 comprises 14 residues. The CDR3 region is CASSFGGAKNIQYF. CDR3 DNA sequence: TGTGCCAGCAGCTTCGGGGGGGCCAAAAACATTCAGTACTTC.